The source of this T cell receptor beta chain is a study of naive and memory T cell subsets. Study observations and caveats: TCRs were reportedly recovered from both biopsy types, mostly tuberculin test sites.

The SP2 primer and nested alpha and beta constant region primers amplified ligated cDNA in four rounds. TCRdb reprocessed the UMI-ligation and nested PCR reads via MiXCR and lists one record per CDR3 protein. The sample includes some 40,000 distinct CDR3 sequences, roughly 9.6% of them seen just once. Remarks on this clonotype: The antigen remains unidentified.

Treatment described: skin biopsy from PPD injection site in Mantoux-positive individual. The library had UMIs added by 3' ligation of an oligonucleotide to TCR cDNA. Individuals with a positive Mantoux test gave biopsies from PPD-injected skin. The germline gives CDR1 SGDLS, CDR2 YYNGEE. The CDR3 spans 13 residues. Unmatched junction bases numbered 7, after V lost 4 bases and J lost 8 bases. This sequence was found in an adult in good health. Material: skin, obtained from a tuberculin skin test site. The chain combines TRBV9 with TRBJ1-2; 8 bases are a match to TRBD1. The CDR3 bases are TGTGCCAGCAGCCCGACAGGGGACGGGGGCTACACCTTC. It yields the protein CASSPTGDGGYTF.